Below are 13 T cell receptor beta chains sequenced from a single sample in a study of blood T cell repertoires in COVID-19. Method: immunoSEQ multiplex PCR; TCRdb's copy keeps in-frame clones and lacks some. Of approximately 160,000 clones in the sample, approximately 82% are singletons; the top ten hold 4.4%. The sequenced sample was PBMCs or T cells enriched from blood (not recorded which). These receptors were taken from a woman between 45 and 65 years old who had recovered from COVID-19.

The chain has TRBV7-6 and TRBJ1-1; D is unresolved. V lost 8 bases and J 1 base, leaving 14 bases between the germline ends. Germline CDR1 SGHVS, CDR2 FNYEAQ. This CDR3 comprises 14 residues. The CDR3 DNA reads as TGTGCCAGCCTTCTCCTCCCGGGGAACACTGAAGCTTTCTTT. This gives the protein CASLLLPGNTEAFF.

The V and J genes are TRBV28 and TRBJ2-7; 7 nucleotides align to TRBD1. With V trimmed by 4 bases and J by 9 bases, 15 bases remained unmatched. This CDR3 spans 15 amino acids. Looked up from germline, CDR1 is MDHEN and CDR2 is SYDVKM. CDR3 in amino acids: CASSSTGIHLERQYV. CDR3 coding DNA: TGTGCCAGCAGTTCGACAGGGATCCACCTTGAGAGGCAGTACGTC.

In this sample, this clone turned up once. V usage is TRBV30 and J usage is TRBJ1-5, with 8 bases aligning to TRBD1. The CDR3 totals 15 residues. Losses at the gene ends were 1 base for V and 6 bases for J; bases not matched to a gene: 8. Germline loops: CDR1 GTSNPN, CDR2 SVGIG (reference sequence). The CDR3, as DNA: TGTGCCTGGAGTGGAAGACAGGGGTCGGCTCAGCCCCAGCATTTT. Its protein product is CAWSGRQGSAQPQHF.

Notes on this clone: Other DNA variants within this sample encode the same CDR3. V is TRBV3-1 (or the pseudogene TRBV3-2) and J is TRBJ1-6, with TRBD1 identical over 7 bases. This CDR3 spans 15 amino acids. Germline V lookup: CDR1 LGHDT, CDR2 YNNKEL (reference sequence). The ends lost 1 base at V and 5 bases at J; junction bases unmatched: 2. CDR3 DNA: TGTGCCAGCAGCCAAGGGGACAGCCATAATTCACCCCTCCACTTT. Protein product: CASSQGDSHNSPLHF.

V and J are TRBV5-1 and TRBJ1-4; D gene ambiguous. Germline V CDR1 and CDR2: SGHRS, YFSETQ. Deletions cut 0 bases from V and 8 bases from J, with 14 bases between. This CDR3 has 15 amino acids. CDR3 sequence: CASSLGTPRQEKLFF. The CDR3 DNA is TGCGCCAGCAGCTTGGGGACTCCCCGTCAAGAAAAACTGTTTTTT.

This chain joins TRBV30 and TRBJ2-5; the match to TRBD1 covers 9 bases. The V and J ends lost 3 bases and 1 base, in that order; junction bases with no gene match: 3. Germline CDR1 GTSNPN, CDR2 SVGIG (reference sequence). The CDR3 covers 14 residues. The CDR3 here is CAWRGTGSQETQYF. As DNA, the CDR3 is TGTGCCTGGAGGGGGACAGGGTCCCAAGAGACCCAGTACTTC.

V and J are TRBV18 and TRBJ1-2; no clear D gene. The CDR3 contains 13 residues. The germline CDR1 and CDR2 sequences are KGHSH and LQKENI. Deletions cut 4 bases from V and 2 bases from J, with 8 bases between. The CDR3 spells CASSRGQNYGYTF. The CDR3 DNA reads as TGTGCCAGCTCACGAGGTCAGAACTATGGCTACACCTTC.

V and J are TRBV19 and TRBJ1-4; the D gene is possibly TRBD1 (6 bases). The length of the CDR3 is 15 residues. Germline V lookup: CDR1 LNHDA, CDR2 SQIVND (reference sequence). V lost 5 bases and J lost 0, with 10 bases in between. In nucleotides, the CDR3 is TGTGCCAGTAGTTACGAGGGGGCAACTAATGAAAAACTGTTTTTT. Translated: CASSYEGATNEKLFF. The full variable domain, its missing parts supplied by reference TRBV19 and TRBJ1-4, is DGGITQSPKYLFRKEGQNVTLSCEQNLNHDAMYWYRQDPGQGLRLIYYSQIVNDFQKGDIAEGYSVSREKKESFPLTVTSAQKNPTAFYLCASSYEGATNEKLFFGSGTQLSVL.

This sequence joins TRBV7-9 and TRBJ2-1; no firm D call. This CDR3 region has 10 residues. The germline V gene has CDR1 SEHNR and CDR2 FQNEAQ (reference sequence). The V end lost 6 bases, the J end lost 9 bases, and 6 bases lay between the germline ends. The CDR3 spells CASRLREQFF. The DNA for the CDR3 is TGTGCCAGCAGGTTACGTGAGCAGTTCTTC.

This sequence joins TRBV5-4 and TRBJ2-7; TRBD2 agrees at 7 bases. The CDR3 contains 16 residues. V was clipped by 0 bases and J by 2 bases; unmatched bases: 8. Germline V lookup: CDR1 SGHNT, CDR2 YYREEE (reference sequence). The CDR3 is CASSLGGGGPPYEQYV. The CDR3, as DNA: TGTGCCAGCAGCTTGGGGGGCGGGGGTCCTCCCTACGAGCAGTACGTC.

This clone was found a few times. The chain is built from TRBV5-1 and TRBJ2-2; TRBD1 might be the D (7 bases). The CDR3 spans 15 residues. Looked up from germline, CDR1 is SGHRS and CDR2 is YFSETQ. The V end lost 5 bases, the J end lost 6 bases, and 17 bases lay between the germline ends. In DNA, the CDR3 is TGCGCCAGCAGATTAGACAGGGTAGCGGCCGGGGAGCTGTTTTTT. It is translated as CASRLDRVAAGELFF. The full variable domain, rest sourced from reference TRBV5-1 and TRBJ2-2, is KAGVTQTPRYLIKTRGQQVTLSCSPISGHRSVSWYQQTPGQGLQFLFEYFSETQRNKGNFPGRFSGRQFSNSRSEMNVSTLELGDSALYLCASRLDRVAAGELFFGEGSRLTVL.

With respect to this clone: At the DNA level, this CDR3 is encoded by other sequences in the same sample as well. V gene TRBV28 combines with J gene TRBJ1-1, with 8 bases aligning to TRBD1. The CDR3 sequence is 14 residues long. Losses at the gene ends were 3 bases for V and 0 bases for J; bases not matched to a gene: 0. Germline CDR1 MDHEN, CDR2 SYDVKM. In DNA form, the CDR3 reads TGTGCCAGCAGTTTGGGACAGGTGAACACTGAAGCTTTCTTT. Translated: CASSLGQVNTEAFF. Full variable domain (missing parts from reference TRBV28 and TRBJ1-1): DVKVTQSSRYLVKRTGEKVFLECVQDMDHENMFWYRQDPGLGLRLIYFSYDVKMKEKGDIPEGYSVSREKKERFSLILESASTNQTSMYLCASSLGQVNTEAFFGQGTRLTVV.

V gene TRBV30 combines with J gene TRBJ2-1, with a tentative D call TRBD1 (6 bases). Trimming cost V 0 bases and J 7 bases, with 16 bases left between them. The CDR3 length is 15 residues. Germline V gene lookup returns CDR1 GTSNPN and CDR2 SVGIG (reference sequence). CDR3 DNA: TGTGCCTGGAGTGTAACTCGAGACAGGCGGAATGAGCAGTTCTTC. Its translation is CAWSVTRDRRNEQFF.